The entry below gives a single T cell receptor beta chain sequence along with its context. This entry belongs to a study of patients and donors after allogeneic stem cell transplantation. TCRdb ran MiXCR on the RT-PCR reads and lists one entry per CDR3 protein. The sample carries over 650 distinct CDR3 sequences, over 20% recorded once. Germline assignment: CDR1 SGHTA and CDR2 FQGNSA. The CDR3 sequence is 13 residues long. Trimming took off 0 bases at V and 1 base at J, with 3 bases between the two ends. This TCR was recovered from a human donor who was either an allogeneic HSCT recipient or a stem cell or donor lymphocyte infusion donor (not recorded which). It is not recorded whose cells these are; they may come from a transplant donor. The rearrangement links TRBV7-2 to TRBJ1-2; no clear D gene. Sequencing was carried out using blood, either unsorted or a sorted T cell fraction (not recorded which). Written as DNA, the CDR3 is TGTGCCAGCAGCTTAGCAGTTAACTATGGCTACACCTTC. Protein sequence: CASSLAVNYGYTF.